The 19 T cell receptor beta chains below come from one sample, sequenced in a study of glioma-infiltrating T cells after dendritic cell vaccination. Assay used: immunoSEQ multiplex PCR; TCRdb lists only in-frame clones, some missing. The profile shows about 95,000 clones, about 84% of them singletons. The input for sequencing was blood, taken before dendritic cell vaccination. The receptors come from a human donor with glioblastoma.

V is TRBV6-1 and J is TRBJ1-2, with D perhaps matching TRBD1 (6 bases). Trimming removed 4 bases from V and 4 bases from J, with 10 bases in between. CDR3 length: 13 residues. Germline CDR1 MNHNS, CDR2 SASEGT. CDR3 residues: CASSGGRFYGYTF. The CDR3 DNA reads TGTGCCAGCAGTGGGGGGCGCTTCTATGGCTACACCTTC.

The chain recombines TRBV6-7 with TRBJ1-5, with 9 bases fitting TRBD1. TRBV6-7 is flagged as an ORF with uncertain function. V gave up 2 bases and J gave up 4 bases; unmatched junction bases: 6. The CDR3 runs 16 residues. The CDR3: CASSYRRDRDNQPQHF. Here the CDR3 DNA reads TGTGCCAGCAGTTACCGCCGGGACAGGGATAATCAGCCCCAGCATTTT.

This clone was recorded once. The rearrangement links TRBV6-4 to TRBJ1-5; 7 positions agree with TRBD1. The CDR3 extends over 15 amino acids. V lost 2 bases, J lost 3 bases, and 4 bases stayed unmatched. Germline values: CDR1 MRHNA, CDR2 SNTAGT. The CDR3 bases are TGTGCCAGCAGTGACGGGACAGCAGACAATCAGCCCCAGCATTTT. Its protein is CASSDGTADNQPQHF.

The genes are TRBV5-1 and TRBJ2-4; 9 nucleotides match TRBD1. J was trimmed by 0 bases and V by 4 bases; bases with no gene match: 5. Germline values: CDR1 SGHRS, CDR2 YFSETQ. The CDR3 totals 16 residues. The CDR3 DNA reads TGCGCCAGCAGCGGGGGACAGGGCCCAGCCAAAAACATTCAGTACTTC. It codes for CASSGGQGPAKNIQYF.

This chain connects TRBV11-3 to TRBJ2-5, with 12 bases that match TRBD2. Unmatched junction bases numbered 9, after V lost 1 base and J lost 9 bases. The CDR3 consists of 16 residues. Germline-derived CDR1 and CDR2 are SGHNT and YENEEA. DNA for the CDR3: TGTGCCAGCAGCTTAGGCTCGACTAGCGGGGGCTCGGCCCAGTACTTC. Encoded protein: CASSLGSTSGGSAQYF.

This clone was observed once. The V and J genes are TRBV29-1 and TRBJ1-1; D is unresolved. There are 12 residues in the CDR3. The germline gives CDR1 SQVTM, CDR2 ANQGSEA. Trimming stripped 7 bases from V and 1 base from J, with 10 bases between. CDR3 region: CSAPSWNTEAFF. As DNA, the CDR3 is TGCAGCGCTCCCAGTTGGAACACTGAAGCTTTCTTT.

The chain employs TRBV5-1 and TRBJ1-3, with TRBD1 matching over 8 bases. The CDR3 contains 15 residues. The V gene's germline CDR1 is SGHRS and CDR2 YFSETQ. The trim removed 7 bases at V and 3 bases at J, leaving 9 bases unmatched. This CDR3 reads CASRTGTSVGNTIYF. DNA of the CDR3: TGCGCCAGCCGGACAGGGACCTCGGTTGGAAACACCATATATTTT.

The chain uses TRBV10-2 and TRBJ2-7, with 7 bases matching TRBD2. The CDR3 loop spans 14 amino acids. Germline assignment: CDR1 WSHSY and CDR2 SAAADI. The V segment lost 7 bases and the J segment 3 bases; nucleotides outside the gene matches: 9. DNA for the CDR3: TGCGCCAGCAATTCGGCGGGGGTTCACTACGAGCAGTACTTC. It codes for CASNSAGVHYEQYF.

V is TRBV27 and J is TRBJ2-7, with TRBD1 as a possible D gene (6 bases). The CDR3 is made up of 15 amino acids. Germline V gene sequence: CDR1 MNHEY, CDR2 SMNVEV (reference sequence). Trimming removed 6 bases from V and 1 base from J, with 16 bases in between. This CDR3 reads CASRPGHGRSYEQYF. Here the CDR3 DNA reads TGTGCCAGCAGGCCGGGACACGGCCGTTCCTACGAGCAGTACTTC.

This clone was found a few times. The V gene is TRBV13, the J gene TRBJ1-2, with 10 bases identical to TRBD1. Germline V gene sequence: CDR1 PRHDT, CDR2 FYEKMQ (reference sequence). The CDR3 is made up of 18 amino acids. After removal of 5 bases from V and 4 bases from J, the junction contained 16 bases not matched to a gene. The CDR3 region is CASSRPSGQGIDRYGYTF. The CDR3 DNA reads TGTGCCAGCAGCCGACCCTCGGGACAGGGGATCGACCGCTATGGCTACACCTTC.

There are a few counts of this clone. This chain links TRBV5-4 with TRBJ2-1; TRBD1 matches 7 bases. The CDR3 covers 16 residues. V was pared by 4 bases and J by 4 bases, with 11 bases of the junction left unmatched. The V gene's germline CDR1 is SGHNT and CDR2 YYREEE (reference sequence). The CDR3, as DNA: TGTGCCAGCAGCCGACCCCCGGGACAGTCTTACAATGAGCAGTTCTTC. Protein: CASSRPPGQSYNEQFF.

The chain combines TRBV5-1 with TRBJ1-1, with TRBD1 as a possible D gene (5 bases). Germline values: CDR1 SGHRS, CDR2 YFSETQ. Trimming took off 4 bases at V and 0 bases at J, with 19 bases between the two ends. CDR3 length equals 17 residues. CDR3 region: CASSDKKDFRVNTEAFF. In DNA form, the CDR3 reads TGCGCCAGCAGCGACAAAAAAGACTTCAGGGTGAACACTGAAGCTTTCTTT. The full variable domain, completed using reference TRBV5-1 and TRBJ1-1, is KAGVTQTPRYLIKTRGQQVTLSCSPISGHRSVSWYQQTPGQGLQFLFEYFSETQRNKGNFPGRFSGRQFSNSRSEMNVSTLELGDSALYLCASSDKKDFRVNTEAFFGQGTRLTVV.

The chain carries TRBV5-1 and TRBJ1-1; 9 nucleotides match TRBD1. The length of the CDR3 is 16 residues. After removal of 0 bases from V and 2 bases from J, the junction contained 5 bases not matched to a gene. Germline V gives CDR1 SGHRS, CDR2 YFSETQ. CDR3 nucleotides: TGCGCCAGCAGCTTGGACAGGGGGCAAGCTAACACTGAAGCTTTCTTT. It yields the protein CASSLDRGQANTEAFF.

The CDR3 spells CASSERLTVGETQYF. DNA for the CDR3: TGTGCCAGCAGCGAACGACTGACCGTTGGAGAGACCCAGTACTTC. V usage is TRBV5-4 and J usage is TRBJ2-5; D uncertain. The CDR3 runs to 15 residues. Trimming shortened V by 4 bases and J by 4 bases, and 17 bases separated the two germline ends. Germline CDR1 and CDR2: SGHNT and YYREEE (reference sequence). The complete variable domain, with remaining parts taken from reference TRBV5-4 and TRBJ2-5, reads ETGVTQSPTHLIKTRGQQVTLRCSSQSGHNTVSWYQQALGQGPQFIFQYYREEENGRGNFPPRFSGLQFPNYSSELNVNALELDDSALYLCASSERLTVGETQYFGPGTRLLVL.

The V gene is TRBV5-6, the J gene TRBJ2-7; 9 nucleotides align to TRBD2. There are 14 residues in the CDR3. Germline CDR1 reads SGHDT; CDR2 reads YYEEEE. The V segment lost 2 bases and the J segment 2 bases; nucleotides outside the gene matches: 2. CDR3 nucleotide sequence: TGTGCCAGCAGCTTTAGCGGGAGAACCTACGAGCAGTACTTC. Protein: CASSFSGRTYEQYF. The full variable domain, with the rest looked up from reference TRBV5-6 and TRBJ2-7, is DAGVTQSPTHLIKTRGQQVTLRCSPKSGHDTVSWYQQALGQGPQFIFQYYEEEERQRGNFPDRFSGHQFPNYSSELNVNALLLGDSALYLCASSFSGRTYEQYFGPGTRLTVT.

This chain connects TRBV6-1 to TRBJ1-2, with D possibly matching TRBD1 (6 bases). CDR3 length: 12 residues. Germline loops: CDR1 MNHNS, CDR2 SASEGT. With 2 bases removed from V and 5 bases from J, the gap between germline ends came to 6 bases. In nucleotides, the CDR3 is TGTGCCAGCAGTGAAACAGGGTATGGCTACACCTTC. It yields the protein CASSETGYGYTF.

The chain combines TRBV6-5 with TRBJ2-5, with D uncertain. Germline assignment: CDR1 MNHEY and CDR2 SVGAGI. The CDR3 runs to 14 residues. The V end lost 8 bases, the J end lost 1 base, and 14 bases lay between the germline ends. CDR3 sequence (DNA): TGTGCCAGCCGTCAGTGGGCCACCCAAGAGACCCAGTACTTC. Translation: CASRQWATQETQYF.

The rearrangement joins TRBV30 to TRBJ1-5; 9 bases fit TRBD1. The V gene's germline CDR1 is GTSNPN and CDR2 SVGIG (reference sequence). CDR3 length: 14 amino acids. The V segment lost 4 bases and the J segment 6 bases; nucleotides outside the gene matches: 7. CDR3 nucleotides: TGTGCCTGGAATCCGGGACAGGGTTTTCAGCCCCAGCATTTT. Amino acid sequence: CAWNPGQGFQPQHF.

The rearrangement joins TRBV9 to TRBJ2-7; possibly TRBD1 for D (6 bases). The V gene's germline CDR1 is SGDLS and CDR2 YYNGEE. The CDR3 has 15 residues. Deletions cut 0 bases from V and 3 bases from J, with 13 bases between. The CDR3 bases are TGTGCCAGCAGCGTAGACCAGGGGTCCCGCTACGAGCAGTACTTC. Translation gives CASSVDQGSRYEQYF.